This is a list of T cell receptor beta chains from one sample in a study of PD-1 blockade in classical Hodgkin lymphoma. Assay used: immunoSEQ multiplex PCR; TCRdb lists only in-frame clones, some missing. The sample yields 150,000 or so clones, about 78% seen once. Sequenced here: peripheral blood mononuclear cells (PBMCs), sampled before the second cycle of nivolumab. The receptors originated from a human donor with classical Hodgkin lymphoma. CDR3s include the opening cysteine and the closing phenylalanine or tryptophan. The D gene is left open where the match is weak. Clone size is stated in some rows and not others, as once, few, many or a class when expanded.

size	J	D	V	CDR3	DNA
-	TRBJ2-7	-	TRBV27	CASSFKGSLFYEQYF	TGTGCCAGCAGTTTTAAGGGGTCCCTCTTCTACGAGCAGTACTTC
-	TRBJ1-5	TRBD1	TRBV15	CATSRDQGAGNQPQHF	TGTGCCACCAGCAGAGATCAGGGGGCGGGCAATCAGCCCCAGCATTTT
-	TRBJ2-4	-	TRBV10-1	CARAPNDRAKNIQYF	TGCGCCAGAGCCCCGAACGACAGAGCCAAAAACATTCAGTACTTC
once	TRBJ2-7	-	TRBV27	CASSSNYEQYF	TGTGCCAGCAGTTCAAACTACGAGCAGTACTTC
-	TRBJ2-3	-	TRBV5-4	CASSFRGAADTQYF	TGTGCCAGCAGCTTCCGGGGTGCGGCAGATACGCAGTATTTT
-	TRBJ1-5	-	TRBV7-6	CASSSEVGGDQPQHF	TGTGCCAGCAGCTCAGAGGTCGGGGGCGATCAGCCCCAGCATTTT
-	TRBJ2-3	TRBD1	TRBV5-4	CASSARDRGPDTQYF	TGTGCCAGCAGCGCCCGGGACAGGGGCCCAGATACGCAGTATTTT
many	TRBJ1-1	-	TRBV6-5	CASSYSEVTEAFF	TGTGCCAGCAGTTACTCGGAGGTAACTGAAGCTTTCTTT
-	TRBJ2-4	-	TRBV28	CASSLLGPIQYF	TGTGCCAGCAGTTTGCTGGGGCCCATTCAGTACTTC
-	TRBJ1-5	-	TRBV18	CASSPQLDRGQPQHF	TGTGCCAGCTCACCCCAATTGGATCGGGGGCAGCCCCAGCATTTT
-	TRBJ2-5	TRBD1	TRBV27	CASSLRPGGPIREETQYF	TGTGCCAGCAGTTTACGGCCAGGGGGCCCAATAAGGGAAGAGACCCAGTACTTC
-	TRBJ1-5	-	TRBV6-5	CASSYTANQPQHF	TGTGCCAGCAGTTATACAGCCAATCAGCCCCAGCATTTT
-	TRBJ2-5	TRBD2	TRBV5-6	CASSLGGLAGRTTQYF	TGTGCCAGCAGCTTGGGGGGTCTAGCGGGGCGGACGACCCAGTACTTC
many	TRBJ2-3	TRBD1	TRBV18	CASSLQGIPTDTQYF	TGTGCCAGCTCACTACAGGGGATTCCCACAGATACGCAGTATTTT